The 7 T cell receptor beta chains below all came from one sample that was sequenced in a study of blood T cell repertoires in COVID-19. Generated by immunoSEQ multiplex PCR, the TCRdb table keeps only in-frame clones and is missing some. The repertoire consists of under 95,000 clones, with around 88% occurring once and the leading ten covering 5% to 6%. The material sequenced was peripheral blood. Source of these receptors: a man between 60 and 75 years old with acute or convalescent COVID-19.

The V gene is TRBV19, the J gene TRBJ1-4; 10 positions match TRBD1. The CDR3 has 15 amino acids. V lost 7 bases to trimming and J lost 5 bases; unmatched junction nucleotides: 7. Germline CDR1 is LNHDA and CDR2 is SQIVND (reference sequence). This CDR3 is CASIQPGQGNEKLFF. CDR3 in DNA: TGTGCCAGTATTCAACCGGGACAGGGGAATGAAAAACTGTTTTTT.

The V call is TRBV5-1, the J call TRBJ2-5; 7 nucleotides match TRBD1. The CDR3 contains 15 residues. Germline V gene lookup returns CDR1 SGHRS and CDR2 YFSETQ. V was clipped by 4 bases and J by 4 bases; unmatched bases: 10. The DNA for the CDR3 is TGCGCCAGCAGCACGAACTACAGGGGAGCAGAGACCCAGTACTTC. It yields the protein CASSTNYRGAETQYF.

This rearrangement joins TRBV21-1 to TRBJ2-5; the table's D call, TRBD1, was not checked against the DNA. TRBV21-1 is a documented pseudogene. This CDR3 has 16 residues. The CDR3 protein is CASSNLEGAQQETQYF. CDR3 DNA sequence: TGTGCCAGCAGCAATTTAGAGGGGGCTCAGCAAGAGACCCAGTACTTC.

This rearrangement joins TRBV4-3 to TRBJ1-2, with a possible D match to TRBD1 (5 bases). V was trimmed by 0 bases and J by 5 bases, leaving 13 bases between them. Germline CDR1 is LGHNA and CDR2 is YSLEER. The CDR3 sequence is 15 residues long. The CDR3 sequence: CASSQEIDRVYGYTF. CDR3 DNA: TGCGCCAGCAGCCAAGAGATAGACAGAGTTTATGGCTACACCTTC.

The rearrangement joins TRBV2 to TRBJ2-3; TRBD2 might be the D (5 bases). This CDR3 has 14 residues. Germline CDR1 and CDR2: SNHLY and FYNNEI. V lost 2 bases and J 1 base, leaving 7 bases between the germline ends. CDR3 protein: CASSERDRTDTQYF. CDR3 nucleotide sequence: TGTGCCAGCAGTGAACGGGATCGCACAGATACGCAGTATTTT.

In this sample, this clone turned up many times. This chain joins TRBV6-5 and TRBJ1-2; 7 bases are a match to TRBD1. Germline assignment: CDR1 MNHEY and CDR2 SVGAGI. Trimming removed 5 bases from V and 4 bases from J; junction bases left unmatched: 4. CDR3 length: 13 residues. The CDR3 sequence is CASSPRDSYGYTF. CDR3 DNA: TGTGCCAGCAGTCCCCGGGACAGCTATGGCTACACCTTC.

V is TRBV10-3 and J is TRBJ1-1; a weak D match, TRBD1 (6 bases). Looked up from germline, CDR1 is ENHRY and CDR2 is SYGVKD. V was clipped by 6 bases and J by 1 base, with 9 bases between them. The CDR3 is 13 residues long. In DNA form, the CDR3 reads TGTGCCATCAGGTTGGGACAGAACACTGAAGCTTTCTTT. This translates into CAIRLGQNTEAFF.